The 3 T cell receptor beta chains reported below all come from one sample, sequenced in a study of T-cell memory formation after mild COVID-19. TCRdb reprocessed the 5' RACE reads via MiXCR and lists one record per CDR3 protein. The sample holds fewer than 350,000 distinct CDR3 sequences, 8% to 10% seen once. Sequencing was performed on PBMCs or a T cell subset sorted from them (not recorded which). These TCRs come from a man younger than 35 who had mild COVID-19 (a few samples of this study predate the infection). Cell type and time point are not known.

There are many counts of this clonotype. V and J are TRBV5-1 and TRBJ2-5; unclear D gene. V lost 4 bases, J lost 1 base, and 8 bases lay in between. The CDR3 spans 13 residues. From germline, CDR1 is SGHRS and CDR2 YFSETQ. CDR3: CASSGTPQETQYF. Written as DNA, the CDR3 is TGCGCCAGCAGCGGCACTCCCCAAGAGACCCAGTACTTC.

This clonotype was recorded a few times. This chain links TRBV5-1 with TRBJ1-2, with D unresolved. The CDR3 totals 13 residues. Trimming shortened V by 5 bases and J by 4 bases, and 12 bases separated the two germline ends. Germline V gene data show CDR1 as SGHRS and CDR2 as YFSETQ. The CDR3 spells CASSPDGRYGYTF. The CDR3 nucleotides are TGCGCCAGCAGTCCAGACGGTCGCTATGGCTACACCTTC.

This clonotype was seen a handful of times. The chain couples TRBV6-1 to TRBJ1-4; possible D gene TRBD1, 5 bases. V lost 6 bases and J lost 0, with 11 bases in between. CDR3 length: 15 residues. CDR1 MNHNS and CDR2 SASEGT come from the germline V gene. The CDR3 protein is CASRLQVSTNEKLFF. Here the CDR3 DNA reads TGTGCCAGCAGGCTACAGGTTTCAACTAATGAAAAACTGTTTTTT.